Described below is a single TCR beta chain sequence and its context. Its target is not known. This sample is drawn from a study of T-cell memory formation after mild COVID-19. Study background: TCR clusters showed largely donor specificity.

TCRdb re-called the 5' RACE reads with MiXCR, one entry per CDR3 protein. The sample carries 540,000 or so distinct CDR3 sequences, roughly 20% recorded once. The CDR3 has 15 residues. CDR1 is SGHAT and CDR2 is FQNNGV in the germline V gene. Trimming removed 5 bases from V and 5 bases from J; junction bases left unmatched: 9. Study results and limitations: Most CD4+ clones that shrank were in CM and EM, while CD8+ ones turned up in EMRA. Balance between CD4 and CD8 was seen in clones contracting day 15 to 85, and a CD4+ lean was seen in later expanders.

The source of this sequence is an adult woman who had mild COVID-19 (a few samples of this study predate the infection). Cell type and time point are not known. The chain is built from TRBV11-2 and TRBJ2-1, with TRBD1 identical over 7 bases. The specimen was PBMCs or a T cell subset sorted from them (not recorded which). Here the CDR3 reads CASSNNRGKNNEQFF. CDR3 sequence (DNA): TGTGCCAGCAGCAATAACAGGGGAAAAAACAATGAGCAGTTCTTC.